The 17 T cell receptor beta chains presented below share a single source sample, sequenced in a study of early T cells in non-severe SARS-CoV-2 infection (dated by TCRdb to the early 2020s). The library was made by 5' RACE. These reads were obtained on a NextSeq 500. TCRdb redid the processing of the public reads, applying fastp at Q25 and MiXCR, and retained in-frame beta chains. Entries that share a CDR3 protein sequence are merged under the most common genes and DNA. The sample records 25,000 to 30,000 distinct CDR3 sequences, 4.4% of which are singletons. The top ten clonotypes cover about 10% of the sample. The source material was whole blood. The receptors were sampled from an adult who was a healthcare worker with PCR-confirmed SARS-CoV-2 infection or an uninfected control (not recorded which).

This clonotype was observed many times. J is TRBJ2-3 and V is TRBV5-1; 8 bases map to TRBD2. J lost 6 bases, V lost 0 bases, and 6 bases had no gene match. Germline CDR1 reads SGHRS; CDR2 reads YFSETQ. CDR3 length equals 15 residues. For the CDR3, the DNA is TGCGCCAGCAGCTTGGACGGGAGGGCCCTGGATACGCAGTATTTT. Protein: CASSLDGRALDTQYF. Using reference TRBV5-1 and TRBJ2-3 for the parts outside the CDR3, the full variable domain is KAGVTQTPRYLIKTRGQQVTLSCSPISGHRSVSWYQQTPGQGLQFLFEYFSETQRNKGNFPGRFSGRQFSNSRSEMNVSTLELGDSALYLCASSLDGRALDTQYFGPGTRLTVL.

This clonotype has a count of ten or more. V usage is TRBV10-3 and J usage is TRBJ1-1; TRBD1 is a possible D gene (6 bases). Per the germline V gene, CDR1 is ENHRY and CDR2 is SYGVKD. The CDR3 extends over 12 amino acids. Trimming took off 8 bases at V and 7 bases at J, with 14 bases between the two ends. Written as DNA, the CDR3 is TGTGCCATCTCGGGGGGGCGAGGTGAAGCTTTCTTT. Protein product: CAISGGRGEAFF.

About this clonotype: Given a much more abundant clone one base away, this may be a read error. The rearrangement uses TRBV7-2 and TRBJ2-7; D is uncertain. Germline loops: CDR1 SGHTA, CDR2 FQGNSA. The CDR3 has 12 residues. The CDR3 here is CASSLDSPELYF. In DNA form, the CDR3 reads TGTGCCAGCAGCTTAGACTCCCCCGAGCTGTACTTC.

The chain employs TRBV5-6 and TRBJ1-1; no firm D call. Trimming removed 2 bases from V and 1 base from J, with 6 bases in between. Germline lookup yields CDR1 SGHDT and CDR2 YYEEEE. The CDR3 runs to 13 residues. The CDR3 spells CASSLNPNTEAFF. The DNA for the CDR3 is TGTGCCAGCAGCTTAAATCCGAACACTGAAGCTTTCTTT.

This clonotype has only a few counts. V usage is TRBV19 and J usage is TRBJ1-2; D not resolved. The CDR3 consists of 16 residues. Germline loops: CDR1 LNHDA, CDR2 SQIVND (reference sequence). Trimming removed 6 bases at V and 2 bases at J, with 19 bases between. The CDR3 protein is CASSRPGNVQNYGYTF. CDR3 nucleotide sequence: TGTGCCAGTAGCCGCCCCGGGAACGTCCAGAACTATGGCTACACCTTC.

This clonotype was detected ten times or more. This chain uses TRBV12-5 with TRBJ2-2; 7 bases match TRBD2. V was pared by 3 bases and J by 8 bases, with 6 bases of the junction left unmatched. This CDR3 is 14 amino acids long. The germline gives CDR1 LGHNT, CDR2 FRNRAP. The CDR3 spells CASGLSGARGELFF. The CDR3 DNA reads as TGTGCTAGTGGTTTAAGCGGGGCCCGGGGGGAGCTGTTTTTT.

This clonotype has a count of ten or more. The chain links TRBV7-2 to TRBJ2-5, with TRBD1 matching over 9 bases. CDR1 and CDR2 from the germline V gene are SGHTA and FQGNSA. CDR3 size: 18 residues. The trim removed 5 bases at V and 4 bases at J, leaving 17 bases unmatched. Here the CDR3 DNA reads TGTGCCAGCAGCCTAACGTCCTCGACAGGGGGGAGAAGAGAGACCCAGTACTTC. This translates into CASSLTSSTGGRRETQYF.

This clonotype has only a few counts. This chain uses TRBV20-1 with TRBJ1-3, with D tentatively TRBD1 (5 bases). The V and J ends lost 3 bases and 4 bases respectively, with 7 bases between them. Germline V gene data show CDR1 as DFQATT and CDR2 as SNEGSKA (reference sequence). The length of the CDR3 is 12 residues. CDR3 sequence: CSASREGNTIYF. CDR3 coding DNA: TGCAGTGCTAGCAGGGAAGGAAACACCATATATTTT.

Points on this clonotype: A much larger clone differs by one base, so this may be a read error. The rearrangement uses TRBV10-3 and TRBJ2-1; D is possibly TRBD1 or TRBD2 (5 bases each). Trimming removed 10 bases from V and 0 bases from J, with 13 bases in between. This CDR3 contains 14 residues. Germline CDR1 is ENHRY and CDR2 is SYGVKD. The CDR3 DNA follows: TGTGCCAACAGAGGGACGGACTCCTACAATGAGCAGTTCTTC. It yields the protein CANRGTDSYNEQFF.

This clonotype was recorded many times. The chain is built from TRBV18 and TRBJ2-7; D call uncertain. Trimming stripped 3 bases from V and 3 bases from J, with 18 bases between. Germline values: CDR1 KGHSH, CDR2 LQKENI. The CDR3 contains 16 residues. The CDR3 DNA follows: TGTGCCAGCTCACCGTTACAAACGACCGGAGACTACGAGCAGTACTTC. This translates into CASSPLQTTGDYEQYF.

In its sample, this clonotype was seen many times. The V call is TRBV5-6, the J call TRBJ2-1, with D maybe TRBD2 (6 bases). V was trimmed by 2 bases and J by 4 bases, leaving 13 bases between them. CDR1 is SGHDT, CDR2 YYEEEE, per germline. This CDR3 is built from 15 residues. The CDR3 protein is CASSFRRGAYNEQFF. Here the CDR3 DNA reads TGTGCCAGCAGCTTTAGGCGCGGGGCGTACAATGAGCAGTTCTTC. The whole variable domain, remainder taken from reference TRBV5-6 and TRBJ2-1, is DAGVTQSPTHLIKTRGQQVTLRCSPKSGHDTVSWYQQALGQGPQFIFQYYEEEERQRGNFPDRFSGHQFPNYSSELNVNALLLGDSALYLCASSFRRGAYNEQFFGPGTRLTVL.

This clonotype was observed many times. This rearrangement joins TRBV4-3 to TRBJ1-1; TRBD1 aligns across 11 bases. V dropped 2 bases and J dropped 3; count of bases not matched to a gene: 11. CDR1 is LGHNA, CDR2 YSLEER, per germline. The CDR3 runs 18 residues. In nucleotides, the CDR3 is TGCGCCAGCAGCCAACCTCCCGGGACAGGGGGGAAGGACACTGAAGCTTTCTTT. Translated, it gives CASSQPPGTGGKDTEAFF.

This clonotype was detected many times. This chain joins TRBV12-3 or TRBV12-4 and TRBJ2-5; D may be TRBD2 (6 bases). There are 14 residues in the CDR3. Trimming left V 5 bases short and J 0 bases short, with 10 bases between. This CDR3 reads CASSAAGYQETQYF. DNA for the CDR3: TGTGCCAGCAGTGCTGCGGGGTACCAAGAGACCCAGTACTTC.

The genes are TRBV4-1 and TRBJ2-7; TRBD2 matches 8 bases. Germline V gene sequence: CDR1 MGHRA, CDR2 YSYEKL. V was pared by 3 bases and J by 2 bases, with 6 bases of the junction left unmatched. The CDR3 consists of 15 residues. The CDR3 sequence: CASSQAGLGAYEQYF. The CDR3 nucleotides read TGCGCCAGCAGCCAGGCGGGACTAGGGGCCTACGAGCAGTACTTC.

This clonotype was detected many times. The genes are TRBV7-2 and TRBJ1-1; no firm D call. Trimming stripped 6 bases from V and 1 base from J, with 15 bases between. The CDR3 sequence is 15 residues long. Germline CDR1 and CDR2: SGHTA and FQGNSA. Written as DNA, the CDR3 is TGTGCCAGCAGAAAAGGGCGACAACAGAACACTGAAGCTTTCTTT. Translating it yields CASRKGRQQNTEAFF.

This clonotype has at least ten counts. The CDR3 protein is CASSLSGPGELFF. The CDR3 DNA is TGTGCCAGCAGCTTATCAGGTCCCGGGGAGCTGTTTTTT. The gene calls are TRBV7-2 and TRBJ2-2; no definite D call. The CDR3 contains 13 residues. V lost 2 bases and J 6 bases, leaving 7 bases between the germline ends. The germline CDR1 and CDR2 sequences are SGHTA and FQGNSA.

V is TRBV2 and J is TRBJ2-6, with a weak D call TRBD2 (6 bases). CDR1 and CDR2 from the germline V gene are SNHLY and FYNNEI. The germline V and J ends were trimmed by 8 bases and 4 bases, with 9 bases remaining between them. The CDR3 runs to 13 residues. The CDR3 DNA reads as TGTGCCAGCGGACGGGAGGGGGCCAACGTCCTGACTTTC. This translates into CASGREGANVLTF.